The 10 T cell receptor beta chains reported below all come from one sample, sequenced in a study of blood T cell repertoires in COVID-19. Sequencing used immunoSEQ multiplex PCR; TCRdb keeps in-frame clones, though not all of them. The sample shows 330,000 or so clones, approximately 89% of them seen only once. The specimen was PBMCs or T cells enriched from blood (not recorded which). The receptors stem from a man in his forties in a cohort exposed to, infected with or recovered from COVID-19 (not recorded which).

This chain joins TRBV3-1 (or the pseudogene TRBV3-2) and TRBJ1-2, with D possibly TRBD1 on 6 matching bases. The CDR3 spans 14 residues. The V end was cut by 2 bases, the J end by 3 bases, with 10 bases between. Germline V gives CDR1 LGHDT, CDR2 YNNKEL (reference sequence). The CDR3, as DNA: TGTGCCAGCAGCCAACAGGGGTCGGACTATGGCTACACCTTC. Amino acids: CASSQQGSDYGYTF.

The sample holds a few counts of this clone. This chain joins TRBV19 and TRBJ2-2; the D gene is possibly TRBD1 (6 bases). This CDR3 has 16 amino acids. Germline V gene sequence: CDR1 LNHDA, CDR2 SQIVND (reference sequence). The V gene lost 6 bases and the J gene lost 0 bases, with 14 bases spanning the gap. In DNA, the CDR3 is TGTGCCAGTAGCATAAGTGGGACAACGAACACCGGGGAGCTGTTTTTT. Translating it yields CASSISGTTNTGELFF.

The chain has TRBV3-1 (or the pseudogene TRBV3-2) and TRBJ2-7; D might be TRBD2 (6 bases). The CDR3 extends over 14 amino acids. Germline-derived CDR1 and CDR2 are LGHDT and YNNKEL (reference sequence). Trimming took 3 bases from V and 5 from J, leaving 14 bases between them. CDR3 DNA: TGTGCCAGCAGCCAGCACCGCACGGGGGACGAGCAGTACTTC. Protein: CASSQHRTGDEQYF.

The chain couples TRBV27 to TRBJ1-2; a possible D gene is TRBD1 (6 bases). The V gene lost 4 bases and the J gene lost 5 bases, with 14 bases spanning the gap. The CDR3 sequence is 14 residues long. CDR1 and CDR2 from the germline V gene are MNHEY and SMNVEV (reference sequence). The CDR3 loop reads CASSSPGQRYGYTF. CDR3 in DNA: TGTGCCAGCAGTTCGCCGGGACAAAGATATGGCTACACCTTC.

CDR3 sequence: CASSPLDGTGSEKLFF. CDR3 DNA sequence: TGTGCCAGCAGCCCGTTAGATGGGACAGGGAGTGAAAAACTGTTTTTT. This chain uses TRBV5-6 with TRBJ1-4; 9 nucleotides align to TRBD1. CDR1 is SGHDT, CDR2 YYEEEE, per germline. V lost 4 bases to trimming and J lost 7 bases; unmatched junction nucleotides: 11. The CDR3 is made up of 16 amino acids. Filled out from reference TRBV5-6 and TRBJ1-4, the complete variable domain reads DAGVTQSPTHLIKTRGQQVTLRCSPKSGHDTVSWYQQALGQGPQFIFQYYEEEERQRGNFPDRFSGHQFPNYSSELNVNALLLGDSALYLCASSPLDGTGSEKLFFGSGTQLSVL.

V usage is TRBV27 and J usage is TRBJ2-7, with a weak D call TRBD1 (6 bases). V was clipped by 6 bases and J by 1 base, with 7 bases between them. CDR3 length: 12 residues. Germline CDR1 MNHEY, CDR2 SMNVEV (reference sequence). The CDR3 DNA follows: TGTGCCAGCAGGGGGGCTTCCTACGAGCAGTACTTC. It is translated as CASRGASYEQYF.

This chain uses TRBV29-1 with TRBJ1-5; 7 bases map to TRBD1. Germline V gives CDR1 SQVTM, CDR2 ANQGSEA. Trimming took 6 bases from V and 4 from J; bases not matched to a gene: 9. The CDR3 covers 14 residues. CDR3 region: CSVTTGTENQPQHF. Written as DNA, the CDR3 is TGCAGCGTGACGACCGGGACAGAGAATCAGCCCCAGCATTTT.

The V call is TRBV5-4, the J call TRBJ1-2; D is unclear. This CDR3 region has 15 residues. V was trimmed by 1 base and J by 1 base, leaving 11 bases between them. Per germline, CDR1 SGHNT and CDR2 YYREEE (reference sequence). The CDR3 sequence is CASSLTQAVNYGYTF. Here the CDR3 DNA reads TGTGCCAGCAGCTTGACCCAGGCAGTTAACTATGGCTACACCTTC.

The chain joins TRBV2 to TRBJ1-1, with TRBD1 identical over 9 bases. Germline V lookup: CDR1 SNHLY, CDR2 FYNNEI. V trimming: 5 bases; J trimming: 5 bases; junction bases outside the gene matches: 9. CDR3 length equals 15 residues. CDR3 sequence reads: CASSNSGTGRTEAFF. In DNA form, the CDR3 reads TGTGCCAGCAGTAACTCCGGGACAGGGAGGACTGAAGCTTTCTTT.

The CDR3 reads CASSLSLAGGHDYEQYF. DNA for the CDR3: TGTGCCAGCAGCTTATCACTAGCGGGAGGGCACGACTACGAGCAGTACTTC. This chain uses TRBV11-2 with TRBJ2-7; 13 nucleotides agree with TRBD2. With V trimmed by 2 bases and J by 3 bases, 7 bases remained unmatched. The germline V gene encodes CDR1 SGHAT and CDR2 FQNNGV. The CDR3 runs 17 residues.